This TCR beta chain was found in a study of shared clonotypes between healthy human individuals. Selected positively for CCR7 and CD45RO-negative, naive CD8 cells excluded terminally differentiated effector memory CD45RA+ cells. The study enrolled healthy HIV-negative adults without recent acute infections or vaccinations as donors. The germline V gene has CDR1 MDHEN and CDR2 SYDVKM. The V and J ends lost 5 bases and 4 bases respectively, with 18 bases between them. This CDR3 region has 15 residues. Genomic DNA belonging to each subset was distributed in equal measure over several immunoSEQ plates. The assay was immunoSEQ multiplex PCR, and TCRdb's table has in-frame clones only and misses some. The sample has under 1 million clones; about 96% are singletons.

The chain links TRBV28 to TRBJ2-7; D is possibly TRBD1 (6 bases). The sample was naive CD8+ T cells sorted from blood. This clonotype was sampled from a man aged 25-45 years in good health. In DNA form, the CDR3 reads TGTGCCAGCAGTCCCTTCACAGGGATCGGTTACGAGCAGTACTTC. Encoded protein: CASSPFTGIGYEQYF.